The rows below give T cell receptor beta chains drawn from one sample of a study of response to subunit inactivated influenza vaccine. TCRdb recomputed calls from the RT-PCR reads with MiXCR, one row per CDR3 protein. Among fewer than 200,000 distinct CDR3 sequences listed, around 9% were seen once. The sequencing used non-naive T cells sorted from PBMCs, collected on the day of vaccination. Source of these receptors: a man in his fifties or sixties who received an inactivated influenza vaccine. Both conserved end residues are part of each CDR3. D genes are given only for firm matches. Clone size appears in some rows only: once, few, many, or a class for an expanded clone.

size | V | D | CDR3
few | TRBV7-9 | NA | CASSSVGKLFF
NA | TRBV6-4 | TRBD2 | CASSPSGASTDTQYF
NA | TRBV20-1 | TRBD2 | CSAPPLGSGGLSTDTQYF
few | TRBV5-1 | NA | CASSLEGRADGNTIYF
NA | TRBV19 | TRBD1 | CASSLRPGTGIGQPQHF
many | TRBV11-3 | TRBD2 | CASSLGSTSGLADTQYF
NA | TRBV20-1 | TRBD2 | CSATRTSGYNEQFF
few | TRBV28 | NA | CASSLGPSTGDSPLHF
NA | TRBV24-1 | TRBD1 | CATSDLTGDEQYF
NA | TRBV28 | NA | CASSDDRSATGNQPQHF
many | TRBV7-9 | TRBD1 | CASSTRTGGLNTEAFF